The 10 T cell receptor beta chains in this list originate from one sample, sequenced in a study of spatial heterogeneity in lung cancer. TCRdb re-derived calls from the 5' RACE reads in MiXCR, one entry per CDR3 protein. The sample includes tens of thousands of distinct CDR3 sequences, over 7.5% of them seen just once. Time point noted: blood at routine non-recurrence follow-up after resection. Source: PBMCs, taken at follow-up. All receptors come from a male donor with early-stage non-small cell lung cancer.

This clonotype has a count of ten or more. This sequence joins TRBV29-1 and TRBJ1-2, with no clear D. V was shortened by 4 bases and J by 6 bases, with 15 bases between the two germline ends. Germline values: CDR1 SQVTM, CDR2 ANQGSEA. The CDR3 spans 13 residues. This CDR3 is CSVVEQNRHGYTF. The CDR3 nucleotides are TGCAGCGTTGTAGAACAGAATAGGCATGGCTACACCTTC.

This clonotype occurred many times. This chain uses TRBV7-9 with TRBJ1-1, with a tentative D call TRBD1 (5 bases). From germline, CDR1 is SEHNR and CDR2 FQNEAQ (reference sequence). This CDR3 is built from 18 residues. Between the trimmed V and J ends, which lost 4 bases and 0 bases, there was a span of 21 bases. CDR3 loop: CASSSSRDSFFMNTEAFF. The CDR3 coding sequence is TGTGCCAGCAGCTCCAGCCGTGACAGCTTCTTCATGAACACTGAAGCTTTCTTT.

The sample holds many counts of this clonotype. The rearrangement joins TRBV28 to TRBJ1-6; D not certain. Trimming removed 5 bases from V and 7 bases from J, with 12 bases in between. The germline gives CDR1 MDHEN, CDR2 SYDVKM. The CDR3 has 14 residues. CDR3 coding DNA: TGTGCCAGCAGTCCCGCCGGGTTCAATTCACCCCTCCACTTT. Residues: CASSPAGFNSPLHF. Full variable domain (missing parts from reference TRBV28 and TRBJ1-6): DVKVTQSSRYLVKRTGEKVFLECVQDMDHENMFWYRQDPGLGLRLIYFSYDVKMKEKGDIPEGYSVSREKKERFSLILESASTNQTSMYLCASSPAGFNSPLHFGNGTRLTVT.

This clonotype was seen more than once but under ten times. This chain connects TRBV28 to TRBJ1-1, with D possibly matching TRBD1 (6 bases). The germline V and J ends were trimmed by 1 base and 3 bases, with 15 bases remaining between them. Germline V CDR1 and CDR2: MDHEN, SYDVKM. The CDR3 has 16 residues. CDR3 nucleotide sequence: TGTGCCAGCAGTTTATCCCCCCCAGGGGCCCACACTGAAGCTTTCTTT. Translating gives CASSLSPPGAHTEAFF.

The chain has TRBV27 and TRBJ2-1; D is perhaps TRBD2 (5 bases). Germline assignment: CDR1 MNHEY and CDR2 SMNVEV (reference sequence). V was cut by 4 bases and J by 15 bases, with 13 bases left in between. The CDR3 has 11 amino acids. The CDR3 loop is CASSSSGIPFF. As DNA, the CDR3 is TGTGCCAGCAGTTCGTCCGGGATACCGTTCTTC.

This clonotype was observed at least ten times. This rearrangement joins TRBV7-9 to TRBJ1-4; 7 bases map to TRBD1. The CDR3 has 14 amino acids. CDR1 and CDR2 (germline): SEHNR, FQNEAQ (reference sequence). The V segment lost 5 bases and the J segment 6 bases; nucleotides outside the gene matches: 6. The CDR3 DNA follows: TGTGCCAGCAGCATCAGGGGGGACGATGAAAAACTGTTTTTT. Translated, it gives CASSIRGDDEKLFF. The complete variable domain, with remaining parts taken from reference TRBV7-9 and TRBJ1-4, reads DTGVSQNPRHKITKRGQNVTFRCDPISEHNRLYWYRQTLGQGPEFLTYFQNEAQLEKSRLLSDRFSAERPKGSFSTLEIQRTEQGDSAMYLCASSIRGDDEKLFFGSGTQLSVL.

The rearrangement links TRBV7-2 to TRBJ2-7; D possibly corresponds to TRBD2 (7 bases). This CDR3 contains 16 residues. Trimming removed 5 bases at V and 1 base at J, with 18 bases between. The germline V gene has CDR1 SGHTA and CDR2 FQGNSA. The CDR3 DNA follows: TGTGCCAGCAGCCGAACTGGGGGGGCGTATTCCTACGAGCAGTACTTC. The encoded protein is CASSRTGGAYSYEQYF.

This clonotype was counted ten times or more. This rearrangement joins TRBV4-2 to TRBJ2-3, with D perhaps assigned TRBD1 or TRBD2 (5 bases each). Germline V CDR1 and CDR2: LGHNA, YNFKEQ. The CDR3 sequence is 16 residues long. V was cut by 3 bases and J by 0 bases, with 13 bases left in between. Written as DNA, the CDR3 is TGTGCCAGCAGCCAGCTCCGGGACGGGAGCACAGATACGCAGTATTTT. Amino acid sequence: CASSQLRDGSTDTQYF.

CDR3 loop: CASSQDRVAGEDEQFF. The CDR3 nucleotides are TGTGCCAGCAGCCAAGATAGGGTAGCGGGGGAGGATGAGCAGTTCTTC. This chain connects TRBV3-1 to TRBJ2-1; 9 positions agree with TRBD2. This CDR3 region has 16 residues. The trim removed 0 bases at V and 8 bases at J, leaving 8 bases unmatched. The germline V gene encodes CDR1 LGHDT and CDR2 YNNKEL (reference sequence).

This clonotype was recorded at least ten times. The chain links TRBV2 to TRBJ1-2; D unclear. The CDR3 is made up of 13 amino acids. The V and J ends lost 9 bases and 7 bases respectively, with 18 bases between them. In germline, CDR1 is SNHLY, CDR2 FYNNEI. CDR3 protein: CASRTDKIGGYTF. The CDR3, as DNA: TGTGCCAGTAGGACGGATAAAATAGGTGGCTACACCTTC.